A single sample is the source of the 5 T cell receptor beta chains below, sequenced in a study of control samples from healthy donors and cancer patients. Sequencing was performed with immunoSEQ multiplex PCR; in TCRdb, only in-frame clones are kept and a portion is missing. The sample lists approximately 170,000 clones, around 88% occurring once. Sequencing input: blood. The receptors originated from a woman in her twenties or thirties in good health.

The chain uses TRBV12-3 or TRBV12-4 and TRBJ1-2; maybe TRBD1 (5 bases). Deletions cut 6 bases from V and 4 bases from J, with 6 bases between. The CDR3 sequence is 11 residues long. Written as DNA, the CDR3 is TGTGCCAGCAGGGACATCTATGGCTACACCTTC. It codes for CASRDIYGYTF.

This clone was recorded once. CDR3: CASSQEGRGGRETQYF. The DNA of the CDR3 is TGCGCCAGCAGCCAAGAAGGACGGGGGGGCCGGGAGACCCAGTACTTC. This chain uses TRBV4-1 with TRBJ2-5; 8 nucleotides match TRBD2. J lost 5 bases, V lost 0 bases, and 8 bases had no gene match. This CDR3 spans 16 amino acids. Germline loops: CDR1 MGHRA, CDR2 YSYEKL.

The gene calls are TRBV30 and TRBJ2-5; 8 nucleotides align to TRBD2. The CDR3 sequence is 13 residues long. Germline-derived CDR1 and CDR2 are GTSNPN and SVGIG (reference sequence). The V and J ends lost 6 bases and 5 bases, in that order; junction bases with no gene match: 8. CDR3 residues: CACTGTSEETQYF. The DNA for the CDR3 is TGTGCCTGTACCGGGACTAGTGAGGAGACCCAGTACTTC.

The chain uses TRBV29-1 and TRBJ2-7; 9 nucleotides align to TRBD2. The junction had 8 bases not matched to a gene; V was cut back by 0 bases and J by 2 bases. This CDR3 contains 16 residues. Germline CDR1 is SQVTM and CDR2 is ANQGSEA. The CDR3 DNA reads TGCAGCGTTGAAGACATCGAGGCTAGCGGGACCTACGAGCAGTACTTC. This codes for CSVEDIEASGTYEQYF.

The chain is built from TRBV11-2 and TRBJ2-3, with a tentative D call TRBD2 (5 bases). Germline CDR1 SGHAT, CDR2 FQNNGV. The ends were cut back, 4 bases at V and 8 bases at J, with 19 bases in the middle. The CDR3 length is 15 residues. CDR3 coding DNA: TGTGCCAGCAGCTCCCTAGCAGGATCAAGTGGTACGCAGTATTTT. This gives the protein CASSSLAGSSGTQYF. Filled out from reference TRBV11-2 and TRBJ2-3, the complete variable domain reads EAGVAQSPRYKIIEKRQSVAFWCNPISGHATLYWYQQILGQGPKLLIQFQNNGVVDDSQLPKDRFSAERLKGVDSTLKIQPAKLEDSAVYLCASSSLAGSSGTQYFGPGTRLTVL.